This TCR beta chain derives from a study of blood T cell repertoires in COVID-19. Study-wide background: Nucleic acid was either cDNA or gDNA, and it came from T cells, B-cell-depleted T cells, or PBMCs.

Participants' reported clinical history set cohort assignment. Donors in Cohort 3 counted as recovered after two negative PCRs, clearance, or symptom resolution. V was cut by 5 bases and J by 1 base, with 15 bases left in between. There are 16 residues in the CDR3. Per the germline V gene, CDR1 is SGHTA and CDR2 is FQGNSA. Authors' analysis steps: Amplification of reference gene primers provided the estimated nucleated cell counts. Here immunoSEQ multiplex PCR was the method, and the copy in TCRdb shows in-frame clones only, minus some. V, J and clone size are those of that table, while D and trimming were read from the DNA. This table holds about 250,000 clones, approximately 83% found once. This clone was counted a few times.

What was sequenced was PBMCs or T cells enriched from blood (not recorded which). The clonotype was recovered from a man aged 50 to 59 who had recovered from COVID-19. V gene TRBV7-2 combines with J gene TRBJ1-5; a weak D match, TRBD1 (5 bases). CDR3 residues: CASSPPGGVSNQPQHF. The CDR3 DNA follows: TGTGCCAGCAGCCCGCCCGGGGGGGTCAGCAATCAGCCCCAGCATTTT.